The T cell receptor (beta chain) under discussion was sequenced for a study of human T cells and chemical hapten exposure. Study information: Patients were given diphenylcyclopropenone on the scalp weekly across the roughly 25-week study. TCR yields per sample varied, mainly owing to small pooled library volume differences.

Overall study findings and caveats: TCRs at high frequency, those above 1 in 1000, did not change with DPC sensitization. The donor cohort had alopecia, so its immune response may not match that of healthy people.

This clonotype appeared many times. Its specificity is not known. This CDR3 is built from 13 residues. Trimming stripped 5 bases from V and 1 base from J, with 8 bases between. Germline loops: CDR1 SGHAT, CDR2 FQNNGV. Time point specified: patch test 2, 6 weeks after DPC sensitization. Treatment given: therapeutic diphenylcyclopropenone sensitization with weekly scalp DPC. TCRdb independently ran MiXCR on the RACE reads; one entry per CDR3 protein. Of 95,000 or so distinct CDR3 sequences detected, 9.5% to 12% appear once; the ten largest clones hold 2.5% to 4%. The sample here was whole blood, taken in connection with sensitization to the hapten diphenylcyclopropenone (DPC). The sequence was obtained from a middle-aged woman with alopecia areata. Some clones in this sample may be carry-over from other donors' samples. V usage is TRBV11-2 and J usage is TRBJ1-2, with a possible D match to TRBD1 (5 bases). CDR3 in DNA: TGTGCCAGCAGCCCAGGGTTTAACTATGGCTACACCTTC. This sequence encodes CASSPGFNYGYTF.